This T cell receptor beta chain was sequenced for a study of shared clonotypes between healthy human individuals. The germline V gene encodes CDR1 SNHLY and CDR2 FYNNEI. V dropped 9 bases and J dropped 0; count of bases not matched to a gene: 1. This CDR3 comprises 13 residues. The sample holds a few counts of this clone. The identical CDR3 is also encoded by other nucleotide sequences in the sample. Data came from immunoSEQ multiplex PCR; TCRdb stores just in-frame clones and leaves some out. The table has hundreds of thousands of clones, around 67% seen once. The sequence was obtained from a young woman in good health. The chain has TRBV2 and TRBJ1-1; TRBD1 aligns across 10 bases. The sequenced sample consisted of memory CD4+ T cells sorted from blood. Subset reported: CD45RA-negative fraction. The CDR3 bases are TGTGCCAGGGGACAGGGGATGAACACTGAAGCTTTCTTT. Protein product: CARGQGMNTEAFF.